This T cell receptor (beta chain) stems from a study of CD8+CD57+ T cells in acquired aplastic anemia. Genomic DNA, the template, was used for profiling of the TCR beta VDJ and CDR3. TCRdb passed the reads through MiXCR, listing each CDR3 protein once. The sample includes about 160,000 distinct CDR3 sequences, roughly 48% seen only once; the top ten take 2.5% to 3.5%. In germline, CDR1 is SGHAT, CDR2 FQNNGV. J gave up 4 bases and V 6 bases, and 10 bases lay outside the gene matches. The CDR3 runs to 16 residues. By flow cytometry, patients selected for sequencing had shown an expansion of CD8+CD57+ cells.

Sequencing input: sorted CD4+, CD8+, or CD8+CD57+ T cells (not recorded which) from PBMCs. This chain joins TRBV11-2 and TRBJ2-3; 10 positions match TRBD2. This TCR was recovered from a human donor with aplastic anemia. CDR3 sequence (DNA): TGTGCCAGCAGTCGAGACCCGAGCGGGAGGGCAGATACGCAGTATTTT. Amino acids: CASSRDPSGRADTQYF.